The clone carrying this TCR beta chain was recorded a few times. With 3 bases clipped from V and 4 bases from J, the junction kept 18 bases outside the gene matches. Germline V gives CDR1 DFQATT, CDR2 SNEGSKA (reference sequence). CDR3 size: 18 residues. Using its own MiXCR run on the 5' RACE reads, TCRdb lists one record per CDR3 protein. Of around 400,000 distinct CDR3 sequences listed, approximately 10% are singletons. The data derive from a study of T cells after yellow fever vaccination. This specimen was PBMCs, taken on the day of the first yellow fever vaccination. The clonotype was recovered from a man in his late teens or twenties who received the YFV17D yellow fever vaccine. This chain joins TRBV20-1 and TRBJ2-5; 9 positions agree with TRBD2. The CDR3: CSASKAGGHPYPPETQYF. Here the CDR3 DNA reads TGCAGTGCTAGCAAAGCGGGGGGCCACCCCTACCCACCAGAGACCCAGTACTTC.